These T cell receptor beta chains were read from a single sample in a study of a mutant IDH1 vaccine in newly diagnosed glioma. Sequencing used immunoSEQ multiplex PCR; TCRdb keeps in-frame clones, though not all of them. This table holds fewer than 45,000 clones, 92% found once. The sample in question was PBMCs, obtained from a glioma patient treated with radiotherapy, temozolomide or both. Source of these receptors: a man aged 18 to 35 with glioma. Each CDR3 is given without its conserved first and last residue. D genes are given only for firm matches.

TRBV5-1	-	ASSLQGSEQY
TRBV28	TRBD2	ASSLEVTSGRESTDTQY
TRBV2	-	ASSNTQETQY
TRBV19	TRBD1	ASSVGQVNQPQH
TRBV29-1	TRBD2	SVKVTGTSSYNEQF
TRBV4-2	TRBD2	ASRGGAAGAGDTQY
TRBV30	-	AWSVRALGLAHYPQF
TRBV6-1	-	ASSPTQTDTQY
TRBV4-1	-	ASSQGKGGTRNTEAF
TRBV25-1	TRBD2	ASSELGEGPGETQY
TRBV30	TRBD1	AWDTGGETQY
TRBV20-1	-	SGGNSYEQY
TRBV6-5	TRBD2	ASSSRLAGVETQY
TRBV4-2	TRBD1	ASSQQGAFTEAF
TRBV4-3	TRBD1	ASSQEHRGPSYEQY
TRBV5-1	-	ASSSAGDNIQY
TRBV15	TRBD2	ATSRDGLAVGNEQF
TRBV28	-	ASSFYSGYKNIQY
TRBV10-3	TRBD1	AIKGTGTDEQY
TRBV6-1	-	ASRPLGSTDTQY
TRBV19	TRBD1	ASSRTGLNTGELF
TRBV29-1	TRBD2	SVARGGDEQF
TRBV5-6	-	ASSLRQFGNEQF
TRBV10-2	TRBD1	ASSDAGQGYEQY
TRBV5-5	-	ASSLASWEAF
TRBV7-2	-	ASSLAPGGYQPQH
TRBV9	TRBD2	ASSFGLAGANEQF
TRBV6-5	-	ASSYSIRTNIEAF
TRBV9	-	ASSGGSQNTGELF
TRBV4-2	TRBD1	ASSPTGSNQPQH
TRBV4-1	TRBD2	ASSQRVASGKITDTQY
TRBV21-1	-	ASSIGEPNTEAF
TRBV29-1	-	SVSPGGLGSYEQY
TRBV7-3	TRBD2	ASSLNGASGREQY
TRBV10-3	TRBD1	AISESMRGRSIGNEQF
TRBV19	-	ASSIPRVEKLF
TRBV19	-	ASSGLGFGELF
TRBV7-9	TRBD2	ASSTSGTSSYNEQF
TRBV27	-	ASRPLRDTEAF
TRBV18	-	ASQGIQETQY
TRBV25-1	-	ASSEERGEGYGYT
TRBV28	-	ASSSGVVTVPPSNQPQH
TRBV19	-	ASTSPGKNTEAF
TRBV27	-	ASSLSMGDSGNTIY
TRBV28	-	ASSPWGGGVNTEAF
TRBV7-9	TRBD1	ASSQTGVGYT
TRBV5-1	-	ASSLGQGRNEQF
TRBV6-1	-	ASSPLGGYT
TRBV18	TRBD2	ASSRDYYNEQF
TRBV5-1	-	ASSLASQNTEAF
TRBV30	TRBD1	AWVRGPDEQY
TRBV19	TRBD1	ASSIWDRGDQPQH
TRBV19	-	ASSIWGETQY
TRBV7-9	-	AVPPKTGNNEQY
TRBV5-1	-	ASSPGPGLGTEAF
TRBV5-1	-	ASSIGQITGELF